This T cell receptor beta chain stems from a study of PD-1 blockade in mismatch repair-deficient tumors. As for the study in general: All were previously treated, progressing patients with about a dozen mismatch repair-deficient cancer types.

Libraries were prepared by immunoSEQ multiplex PCR; TCRdb keeps only in-frame clonotypes and omits some of them. The sample lists tens of thousands of clones, roughly 80% occurring once. This clone is a singleton in its sample. Its target is not known. All patients were mismatch repair deficient, assessed by either PCR or immunohistochemistry. TCRs were sequenced from a few patients responding to pembrolizumab. Study-wide results and limits: Tumor-resident clones, often absent from pretreatment blood, expanded after pembrolizumab and then contracted.

Germline lookup yields CDR1 SGHRS and CDR2 YFSETQ. V lost 0 bases and J lost 7, with 11 bases in between. The CDR3 is 14 amino acids. The origin of this receptor is an adult with mismatch repair-deficient cancer. The chain carries TRBV5-1 and TRBJ2-1, with a tentative D call TRBD2 (5 bases). This specimen was peripheral blood, taken 12 weeks after starting pembrolizumab. CDR3 DNA sequence: TGCGCCAGCAGCTTGGCGGACCGAGGGAATGAGCAGTTCTTC. It specifies CASSLADRGNEQFF. The full variable domain, in which reference TRBV5-1 and TRBJ2-1 provide the parts outside the CDR3, is KAGVTQTPRYLIKTRGQQVTLSCSPISGHRSVSWYQQTPGQGLQFLFEYFSETQRNKGNFPGRFSGRQFSNSRSEMNVSTLELGDSALYLCASSLADRGNEQFFGPGTRLTVL.